These T cell receptor beta chains were read from a single sample in a study of blood T cell repertoires in COVID-19. The protocol was immunoSEQ multiplex PCR, while the TCRdb copy is restricted to in-frame clones and leaves out a portion. The table records tens of thousands of clones, about four fifths of them present only once. What was sequenced was peripheral blood. Every receptor here comes from a woman aged 55 to 70 with acute or convalescent COVID-19. The CDR3 runs from the conserved cysteine through the conserved F or W. The D gene is left open where the match is weak. Clone size is given for some rows only: seen once, a few or many times, or a class if the clone is expanded.

D gene: .; clone size: .; J gene: TRBJ2-3; V gene: TRBV10-3; CDR3 length: 13; CDR3 DNA: TGTGCCATCAGCCAGAACCGGGCAGATACGCAGTATTTT; CDR3 protein: CAISQNRADTQYF
D gene: TRBD1; clone size: few; J gene: TRBJ2-1; V gene: TRBV6-1; CDR3 length: 15; CDR3 DNA: TGTGCCAGCAGTGAGGGGACAGGGGGCTCGGATGAGCAGTTCTTC; CDR3 protein: CASSEGTGGSDEQFF
D gene: .; clone size: .; J gene: TRBJ2-5; V gene: TRBV19; CDR3 length: 15; CDR3 DNA: TGTGCCAGTAGTATCAGACTGACGGCGAGGGAGACCCAGTACTTC; CDR3 protein: CASSIRLTARETQYF
D gene: .; clone size: .; J gene: TRBJ2-3; V gene: TRBV6-5; CDR3 length: 16; CDR3 DNA: TGTGCCAGCAGTTACACCCGGGGGGCAGGCACAGATACGCAGTATTTT; CDR3 protein: CASSYTRGAGTDTQYF
D gene: TRBD1; clone size: .; J gene: TRBJ2-7; V gene: TRBV5-1; CDR3 length: 16; CDR3 DNA: TGCGCCAGCAGCTCAGTAGGACAGGGAGTCTCCTACGAGCAGTACTTC; CDR3 protein: CASSSVGQGVSYEQYF
D gene: .; clone size: few; J gene: TRBJ2-1; V gene: TRBV7-2; CDR3 length: 16; CDR3 DNA: TGTGCCAGCAGCCCCCGGGGAGCTCGTTCCTACAATGAGCAGTTCTTC; CDR3 protein: CASSPRGARSYNEQFF
D gene: .; clone size: .; J gene: TRBJ1-4; V gene: TRBV6-5; CDR3 length: 14; CDR3 DNA: TGTGCCAGCACTAGAGGGGGGGGTAATGAAAAACTGTTTTTT; CDR3 protein: CASTRGGGNEKLFF
D gene: .; clone size: .; J gene: TRBJ2-5; V gene: TRBV5-1; CDR3 length: 14; CDR3 DNA: TGCGCCAGCAGCTTGGCTTTACAACAAGAGACCCAGTACTTC; CDR3 protein: CASSLALQQETQYF
D gene: TRBD2; clone size: once; J gene: TRBJ2-1; V gene: TRBV18; CDR3 length: 15; CDR3 DNA: TGTGCCAGCTCACTAGGGACTAGCGGGCACAATGAGCAGTTCTTC; CDR3 protein: CASSLGTSGHNEQFF
D gene: TRBD2; clone size: .; J gene: TRBJ2-1; V gene: TRBV19; CDR3 length: 16; CDR3 DNA: TGTGCCAGTAGTATAAATCGGGGGGGAAAACACAATGAGCAGTTCTTC; CDR3 protein: CASSINRGGKHNEQFF
D gene: TRBD2; clone size: .; J gene: TRBJ2-7; V gene: TRBV5-1; CDR3 length: 18; CDR3 DNA: TGCGCCAGCAGCCTAAGTATAGGTGGAGCGGGGTACTACTACGAGCAGTACTTC; CDR3 protein: CASSLSIGGAGYYYEQYF
D gene: TRBD1; clone size: .; J gene: TRBJ1-2; V gene: TRBV7-9; CDR3 length: 17; CDR3 DNA: TGTGCCAGCAGATTCCCCGGAACAGGGGGGAAGGACTATGGCTACACCTTC; CDR3 protein: CASRFPGTGGKDYGYTF
D gene: .; clone size: .; J gene: TRBJ2-2; V gene: TRBV28; CDR3 length: 13; CDR3 DNA: TGTGCCAGCAGTTTATCAGGCACCGGGGAGCTGTTTTTT; CDR3 protein: CASSLSGTGELFF
D gene: TRBD2; clone size: .; J gene: TRBJ2-3; V gene: TRBV11-2; CDR3 length: 16; CDR3 DNA: TGTGCCAGCAGGTTTCTAGCGGGGGGGCAAAAAGATACGCAGTATTTT; CDR3 protein: CASRFLAGGQKDTQYF
D gene: .; clone size: .; J gene: TRBJ2-3; V gene: TRBV29-1; CDR3 length: 16; CDR3 DNA: TGCAGCGTTGAAGCGTACAGGACAGCGAGCACAGATACGCAGTATTTT; CDR3 protein: CSVEAYRTASTDTQYF
D gene: .; clone size: .; J gene: TRBJ2-6; V gene: TRBV6-5; CDR3 length: 13; CDR3 DNA: TGTGCCAGTACCAGCTCTGGGGCCAACGTCCTGACTTTC; CDR3 protein: CASTSSGANVLTF
D gene: TRBD1; clone size: few; J gene: TRBJ2-2; V gene: TRBV9; CDR3 length: 13; CDR3 DNA: TGTGCCAGCAGAGACAGGGCGAGCGGGGAGCTGTTTTTT; CDR3 protein: CASRDRASGELFF
D gene: .; clone size: .; J gene: TRBJ2-1; V gene: TRBV12-3/TRBV12-4; CDR3 length: 12; CDR3 DNA: TGTGCCAGCAGTTTCCGGGTCAATGAGCAGTTCTTC; CDR3 protein: CASSFRVNEQFF
D gene: TRBD1; clone size: .; J gene: TRBJ2-7; V gene: TRBV29-1; CDR3 length: 14; CDR3 DNA: TGCAGCGTTGGGGCCGGGACAGGGTACCACGAGCAGTACTTC; CDR3 protein: CSVGAGTGYHEQYF
D gene: .; clone size: .; J gene: TRBJ1-1; V gene: TRBV6-5; CDR3 length: 15; CDR3 DNA: TGTGCCAGCAGTTACCCCCGGTCTTCCAAAACTGAAGCTTTCTTT; CDR3 protein: CASSYPRSSKTEAFF
D gene: .; clone size: few; J gene: TRBJ2-1; V gene: TRBV5-1; CDR3 length: 17; CDR3 DNA: TGCGCCAGCAGCTTGGAAATAGCGGTAAGCTCCTACAATGAGCAGTTCTTC; CDR3 protein: CASSLEIAVSSYNEQFF
D gene: .; clone size: .; J gene: TRBJ2-7; V gene: TRBV12-3/TRBV12-4; CDR3 length: 13; CDR3 DNA: TGTGCCAGCAGCAGGTGGCAGGGCGACGAGCAGTACTTC; CDR3 protein: CASSRWQGDEQYF
D gene: .; clone size: few; J gene: TRBJ2-7; V gene: TRBV5-1; CDR3 length: 14; CDR3 DNA: TGCGCCAGCAGCTTGGATGCAGGCACCTACGAGCAGTACTTC; CDR3 protein: CASSLDAGTYEQYF
D gene: .; clone size: .; J gene: TRBJ1-1; V gene: TRBV19; CDR3 length: 14; CDR3 DNA: TGTGCCAGTAGTAACAGGGAATTGAACACTGAAGCTTTCTTT; CDR3 protein: CASSNRELNTEAFF
D gene: TRBD1; clone size: .; J gene: TRBJ1-3; V gene: TRBV3-1/TRBV3-2; CDR3 length: 15; CDR3 DNA: TGTGCCAGCAGCCAGGAGGGGGCCCTAGGAAACACCATATATTTT; CDR3 protein: CASSQEGALGNTIYF
D gene: .; clone size: .; J gene: TRBJ1-5; V gene: TRBV12-3/TRBV12-4; CDR3 length: 13; CDR3 DNA: TGTGCCAGCTTGGGGGGAAGGGACCAGCCCCAGCATTTT; CDR3 protein: CASLGGRDQPQHF
D gene: .; clone size: .; J gene: TRBJ1-2; V gene: TRBV24-1; CDR3 length: 14; CDR3 DNA: TGTGCCACCAGTGAACCCGGGATTCATAATGGCTACACCTTC; CDR3 protein: CATSEPGIHNGYTF
D gene: .; clone size: .; J gene: TRBJ1-1; V gene: TRBV5-1; CDR3 length: 12; CDR3 DNA: TGCGCCAGCAGAGAGGGACAAACTGAAGCTTTCTTT; CDR3 protein: CASREGQTEAFF
D gene: .; clone size: .; J gene: TRBJ2-3; V gene: TRBV5-6; CDR3 length: 16; CDR3 DNA: TGTGCCAGCAGCTTGGCCGGCAGGGTCGTCACAGATACGCAGTATTTT; CDR3 protein: CASSLAGRVVTDTQYF
D gene: .; clone size: few; J gene: TRBJ2-1; V gene: TRBV21-1; CDR3 length: 12; CDR3 DNA: TGTGCCAGCAGCGTCGGACTAGCGGGCGAGTTCTTC; CDR3 protein: CASSVGLAGEFF
D gene: .; clone size: .; J gene: TRBJ1-1; V gene: TRBV5-1; CDR3 length: 18; CDR3 DNA: TGCGCCAGCACCCTCGTACCAGGGATAGCGGGGAGGAACACTGAAGCTTTCTTT; CDR3 protein: CASTLVPGIAGRNTEAFF
D gene: .; clone size: .; J gene: TRBJ2-7; V gene: TRBV6-2/TRBV6-3; CDR3 length: 14; CDR3 DNA: TGTGCCAGCAGTTATCGGCAGGGTGCCCACGAGCAGTACTTC; CDR3 protein: CASSYRQGAHEQYF
D gene: .; clone size: .; J gene: TRBJ2-2; V gene: TRBV7-2; CDR3 length: 14; CDR3 DNA: TGTGCCAGCAGCCCCCAGGGGGGCTTGAGGGAGCTGTTTTTT; CDR3 protein: CASSPQGGLRELFF
D gene: .; clone size: few; J gene: TRBJ1-3; V gene: TRBV19; CDR3 length: 15; CDR3 DNA: TGTGCCAGTAGTATAGGCGGGGAAACTGGAAACACCATATATTTT; CDR3 protein: CASSIGGETGNTIYF
D gene: TRBD1; clone size: .; J gene: TRBJ2-7; V gene: TRBV6-1; CDR3 length: 16; CDR3 DNA: TGTGCCAGCAGTGAAGAGAGGGACAGGTTCTCCTACGAGCAGTACTTC; CDR3 protein: CASSEERDRFSYEQYF
D gene: .; clone size: .; J gene: TRBJ1-1; V gene: TRBV5-1; CDR3 length: 14; CDR3 DNA: TGCGCCAGCAGCTTAAGGGCTGGAGGCACTGAAGCTTTCTTT; CDR3 protein: CASSLRAGGTEAFF
D gene: TRBD1; clone size: .; J gene: TRBJ2-1; V gene: TRBV12-3/TRBV12-4; CDR3 length: 13; CDR3 DNA: TGTGCCAGCAGTCGCGGACAGGACAATGAGCAGTTCTTC; CDR3 protein: CASSRGQDNEQFF
D gene: .; clone size: .; J gene: TRBJ2-2; V gene: TRBV3-1/TRBV3-2; CDR3 length: 13; CDR3 DNA: TGTGCCAGCAGCCCAGGACAGACCGGGGAGCTGTTTTTT; CDR3 protein: CASSPGQTGELFF
D gene: .; clone size: .; J gene: TRBJ1-1; V gene: TRBV7-9; CDR3 length: 16; CDR3 DNA: TGTGCCAGCAGCCTCCCCGAGGGAAGGTTGATATTCGAAGCTTTCTTT; CDR3 protein: CASSLPEGRLIFEAFF
D gene: .; clone size: .; J gene: TRBJ1-4; V gene: TRBV5-6; CDR3 length: 16; CDR3 DNA: TGTGCCAGCAGCTTGACCAGGGTCAGGGGCGGCGAAAAACTGTTTTTT; CDR3 protein: CASSLTRVRGGEKLFF
D gene: .; clone size: once; J gene: TRBJ1-1; V gene: TRBV2; CDR3 length: 14; CDR3 DNA: TGTGCCAGCAGTGAAGCGGGGGGTAGGGGTGAAGCTTTCTTT; CDR3 protein: CASSEAGGRGEAFF
D gene: .; clone size: .; J gene: TRBJ1-3; V gene: TRBV5-1; CDR3 length: 13; CDR3 DNA: TGCGCCAGCAGCACGGCAGGCGCAAACACCATATATTTT; CDR3 protein: CASSTAGANTIYF
D gene: TRBD1; clone size: .; J gene: TRBJ1-2; V gene: TRBV9; CDR3 length: 17; CDR3 DNA: TGTGCCAGCAGCACCGGGACAGGGGTCTTAGGTGACTATGGCTACACCTTC; CDR3 protein: CASSTGTGVLGDYGYTF
D gene: .; clone size: once; J gene: TRBJ2-4; V gene: TRBV25-1; CDR3 length: 12; CDR3 DNA: TGTGCCAGCAGTCGGAGGGGAGGCATTCAGTACTTC; CDR3 protein: CASSRRGGIQYF
D gene: .; clone size: once; J gene: TRBJ1-2; V gene: TRBV27; CDR3 length: 16; CDR3 DNA: TGTGCCAGCAGTTTAGGGGCAGACACCTACTTCTATGGCTACACCTTC; CDR3 protein: CASSLGADTYFYGYTF
D gene: .; clone size: .; J gene: TRBJ1-6; V gene: TRBV9; CDR3 length: 16; CDR3 DNA: TGTGCCAGCAGGTTGACAGTGAGCTCCTATAATTCACCCCTCCACTTT; CDR3 protein: CASRLTVSSYNSPLHF